The 25 T cell receptor beta chains reported below all come from one sample, sequenced in a study of PD-1 blockade in classical Hodgkin lymphoma. The protocol was immunoSEQ multiplex PCR, while the TCRdb copy is restricted to in-frame clones and leaves out a portion. The sample contains about 40,000 clones, around 80% of which appear only once. The patients all showed relapse after autologous stem cell transplantation, while their brentuximab vedotin exposure varied. Source: peripheral blood mononuclear cells (PBMCs), taken at baseline. Source of these receptors: a human donor with classical Hodgkin lymphoma.

The V gene is TRBV28, the J gene TRBJ1-1; 10 nucleotides line up with TRBD1. V was clipped by 4 bases and J by 5 bases; unmatched bases: 19. The CDR3 has 19 amino acids. Germline loops: CDR1 MDHEN, CDR2 SYDVKM. The CDR3 nucleotides are TGTGCCAGCAGTTATTCACCCGGGACAGGGGTGAGTTTGTGGACTGAAGCTTTCTTT. The encoded protein is CASSYSPGTGVSLWTEAFF.

The chain uses TRBV6-1 and TRBJ1-3; possible D gene TRBD1, 6 bases. In germline, CDR1 is MNHNS, CDR2 SASEGT. Trimming shortened V by 8 bases and J by 4 bases, and 12 bases separated the two germline ends. This CDR3 has 13 amino acids. The CDR3 DNA follows: TGTGCCAGCCGACAGGATAGCGGAAACACCATATATTTT. Protein sequence: CASRQDSGNTIYF.

As DNA, the CDR3 is TGTGCCAGTAAGTCGGTCGGCAGACGTAATCAGCCCCAGCATTTT. Its protein is CASKSVGRRNQPQHF. This chain links TRBV19 with TRBJ1-5; D unclear. The CDR3 contains 15 residues. V dropped 7 bases and J dropped 4 bases, with 17 bases sitting between them. Germline V gene sequence: CDR1 LNHDA, CDR2 SQIVND (reference sequence).

This chain joins TRBV29-1 and TRBJ2-7; D is undetermined. Germline-derived CDR1 and CDR2 are SQVTM and ANQGSEA. V was pared by 5 bases and J by 1 base, with 15 bases between. CDR3 length: 14 residues. For the CDR3, the DNA is TGCAGCGTTAATGTACAGACTTCTTCCTACGAGCAGTACTTC. Translated, it gives CSVNVQTSSYEQYF.

CDR3 in amino acids: CASSLAIGRNTEAFF. As DNA, the CDR3 is TGTGCCAGCAGCTTAGCTATAGGGAGGAACACTGAAGCTTTCTTT. This chain connects TRBV7-6 to TRBJ1-1; D unclear. This CDR3 region has 15 residues. V lost 0 bases and J 1 base, leaving 9 bases between the germline ends. Germline CDR1 is SGHVS and CDR2 is FNYEAQ. Using reference TRBV7-6 and TRBJ1-1 for the parts outside the CDR3, the full variable domain is GAGVSQSPRYKVTKRGQDVALRCDPISGHVSLYWYRQALGQGPEFLTYFNYEAQQDKSGLPNDRFSAERPEGSISTLTIQRTEQRDSAMYRCASSLAIGRNTEAFFGQGTRLTVV.

This chain uses TRBV28 with TRBJ2-1; D gene uncertain. V shed 4 bases and J shed 4 bases, with 2 bases lying between them. Germline loops: CDR1 MDHEN, CDR2 SYDVKM. This CDR3 contains 11 residues. The CDR3 bases are TGTGCCAGCAGTTGGTACAATGAGCAGTTCTTC. It codes for CASSWYNEQFF.

The chain employs TRBV7-8 and TRBJ2-7; D uncertain. V lost 0 bases, J lost 0 bases, and 9 bases lay in between. The CDR3 is 15 residues long. The germline CDR1 and CDR2 sequences are SGHVS and FQNEAQ. The CDR3 sequence is CASSLASGVSYEQYF. The CDR3, as DNA: TGTGCCAGCAGCTTAGCGTCGGGTGTCTCCTACGAGCAGTACTTC.

V is TRBV7-6 and J is TRBJ2-5; D is undetermined. The J call may be faulty, since TRBJ2-7 better matches the DNA end. This CDR3 contains 12 residues. Germline V gives CDR1 SGHVS, CDR2 FNYEAQ. DNA for the CDR3: TGTGCCAGCAGCCCAGCTACCTACGAGCAGTACTTC. It specifies CASSPATYEQYF.

The chain combines TRBV27 with TRBJ2-1; either TRBD1 or TRBD2 may fit D (5 bases each). V dropped 6 bases and J dropped 12 bases, with 18 bases sitting between them. This CDR3 region has 13 residues. Looked up from germline, CDR1 is MNHEY and CDR2 is SMNVEV (reference sequence). The CDR3 sequence: CASRGPNQSMQFF. In DNA form, the CDR3 reads TGTGCCAGCAGGGGACCAAACCAATCGATGCAGTTCTTC.

This chain links TRBV28 with TRBJ1-1; no clear D. The CDR3 consists of 16 residues. Germline CDR1 reads MDHEN; CDR2 reads SYDVKM. V lost 5 bases and J 1 base, leaving 17 bases between the germline ends. CDR3 nucleotides: TGTGCCAGCAGTCTTTATCCCCGGGGAGGGAACACTGAAGCTTTCTTT. Protein: CASSLYPRGGNTEAFF. Complete variable domain (other parts from reference TRBV28 and TRBJ1-1): DVKVTQSSRYLVKRTGEKVFLECVQDMDHENMFWYRQDPGLGLRLIYFSYDVKMKEKGDIPEGYSVSREKKERFSLILESASTNQTSMYLCASSLYPRGGNTEAFFGQGTRLTVV.

This clone was detected many times. The J gene is TRBJ2-7, the V gene TRBV5-4; either TRBD1 or TRBD2 may fit D (5 bases each). Germline loops: CDR1 SGHNT, CDR2 YYREEE (reference sequence). V was pared by 2 bases and J by 2 bases, with 11 bases between. CDR3 size: 14 residues. CDR3 in DNA: TGTGCCAGCAGCTTAATGTGGGACCCCTACGAGCAGTACTTC. Translation: CASSLMWDPYEQYF.

Here the CDR3 reads CASSLLGDLAKNIQYF. The DNA of the CDR3 is TGTGCCAGCAGTTTACTCGGAGACCTAGCCAAAAACATTCAGTACTTC. The gene calls are TRBV28 and TRBJ2-4, with D unclear. The V end lost 2 bases, the J end lost 0 bases, and 11 bases lay between the germline ends. The CDR3 spans 16 residues. From germline, CDR1 is MDHEN and CDR2 SYDVKM.

This clone was detected many times. This chain links TRBV28 with TRBJ1-2; 7 bases match TRBD1. Looked up from germline, CDR1 is MDHEN and CDR2 is SYDVKM. The CDR3 runs 16 residues. J lost 5 bases, V lost 3 bases, and 12 bases had no gene match. CDR3 DNA sequence: TGTGCCAGCAGTTTGGATCGGGACAGTTACCTATATGGCTACACCTTC. Protein product: CASSLDRDSYLYGYTF.

V is TRBV18 and J is TRBJ2-3; no clear D. The CDR3 spans 16 residues. The germline V gene encodes CDR1 KGHSH and CDR2 LQKENI. The V gene lost 1 base and the J gene lost 0 bases, with 11 bases spanning the gap. The CDR3 protein is CASSPRLLLSTDTQYF. The CDR3 DNA is TGTGCCAGCTCACCACGGTTACTCCTAAGCACAGATACGCAGTATTTT.

This rearrangement joins TRBV4-3 to TRBJ2-1; D is tentatively TRBD1 or TRBD2 (5 bases each). The V end lost 4 bases, the J end lost 12 bases, and 25 bases lay between the germline ends. Per germline, CDR1 LGHNA and CDR2 YSLEER. This CDR3 has 16 amino acids. Here the CDR3 DNA reads TGCGCCAGCAGCCTAGATATCGGCGGGCGAAGGGGTGGGCAGTTCTTC. Translation gives CASSLDIGGRRGGQFF.

V and J are TRBV7-2 and TRBJ2-7; maybe TRBD2 (5 bases). CDR3 length equals 13 residues. The germline gives CDR1 SGHTA, CDR2 FQGNSA. The V gene lost 6 bases and the J gene lost 7 bases, with 16 bases spanning the gap. CDR3 nucleotides: TGTGCCAGCAGTTTGCCGCTGCCGGGGGAGCAGTACTTC. Its translation is CASSLPLPGEQYF.

This clone has a handful of counts. V is TRBV11-3 and J is TRBJ2-7; D gene ambiguous. The CDR3 covers 14 residues. The V gene's germline CDR1 is SGHNT and CDR2 YENEEA. V was shortened by 2 bases and J by 2 bases, with 10 bases between the two germline ends. CDR3 sequence: CASSLHPGPYEQYF. The CDR3 DNA reads as TGTGCCAGCAGCTTACATCCGGGTCCCTACGAGCAGTACTTC.

The J gene is TRBJ2-1, the V gene TRBV10-2; 10 nucleotides line up with TRBD2. The CDR3 runs to 18 residues. Germline assignment: CDR1 WSHSY and CDR2 SAAADI. J gave up 9 bases and V 3 bases, and 17 bases lay outside the gene matches. CDR3 nucleotide sequence: TGCGCCAGCAGTGAATTAGGACTAGCGGCCCTCGGTGACACTGAGCAGTTCTTC. Translation: CASSELGLAALGDTEQFF.

This sequence joins TRBV7-3 and TRBJ1-5, with unresolved D. The length of the CDR3 is 14 residues. Trimming took off 2 bases at V and 5 bases at J, with 10 bases between the two ends. The V gene's germline CDR1 is SGHTA and CDR2 FQGTGA. CDR3 sequence reads: CASSLGQLHQPQHF. In DNA, the CDR3 is TGTGCCAGCAGCTTAGGTCAGCTCCATCAGCCCCAGCATTTT. Together with reference TRBV7-3 and TRBJ1-5, the CDR3 gives the full variable domain: GAGVSQTPSNKVTEKGKYVELRCDPISGHTALYWYRQSLGQGPEFLIYFQGTGAADDSGLPNDRFFAVRPEGSVSTLKIQRTERGDSAVYLCASSLGQLHQPQHFGDGTRLSIL.

This chain connects TRBV19 to TRBJ1-1; 9 positions match TRBD1. Trimming cost V 5 bases and J 1 base; bases outside gene matches: 5. The germline V gene has CDR1 LNHDA and CDR2 SQIVND (reference sequence). This CDR3 has 15 residues. CDR3 sequence (DNA): TGTGCCAGTAGTGGGGGGACAGGGAAGAACACTGAAGCTTTCTTT. Protein product: CASSGGTGKNTEAFF.

The rearrangement uses TRBV7-9 and TRBJ1-2, with D hard to call. The CDR3 consists of 10 residues. Per germline, CDR1 SEHNR and CDR2 FQNEAQ (reference sequence). The germline V and J ends were trimmed by 5 bases and 7 bases, with 5 bases remaining between them. The CDR3 nucleotides read TGTGCCAGCAGCCCGTCTGGCTACACCTTC. As protein: CASSPSGYTF.

J is TRBJ2-2 and V is TRBV18, with no clear D. Trimming cost V 1 base and J 2 bases, with 11 bases left between them. This CDR3 comprises 16 residues. Per germline, CDR1 KGHSH and CDR2 LQKENI. DNA of the CDR3: TGTGCCAGCTCACCACAGTCCCCAGTTAACACCGGGGAGCTGTTTTTT. Its translation is CASSPQSPVNTGELFF.

The chain has TRBV2 and TRBJ2-7; TRBD1 might be the D (5 bases). The V gene lost 6 bases and the J gene lost 5 bases, with 14 bases spanning the gap. The CDR3 extends over 13 amino acids. Germline-derived CDR1 and CDR2 are SNHLY and FYNNEI. The CDR3 DNA sequence: TGTGCCAGCAGCCGCCAGGGTGTCGACGAGCAGTACTTC. This gives the protein CASSRQGVDEQYF.

The gene calls are TRBV10-3 and TRBJ1-3; no definite D call. Between the trimmed V and J ends, which lost 0 bases and 0 bases, there was a span of 6 bases. The length of the CDR3 is 15 residues. CDR1 is ENHRY, CDR2 SYGVKD, per germline. CDR3 region: CAISESIVSGNTIYF. CDR3 nucleotide sequence: TGTGCCATCAGTGAGTCGATAGTCTCTGGAAACACCATATATTTT.

This chain connects TRBV27 to TRBJ1-5; no reliable D call. The germline V and J ends were trimmed by 5 bases and 6 bases, with 8 bases remaining between them. CDR3 size: 12 residues. Looked up from germline, CDR1 is MNHEY and CDR2 is SMNVEV (reference sequence). The CDR3 spells CASSPLGQPQHF. The CDR3 DNA reads TGTGCCAGCAGTCCCCTGGGTCAGCCCCAGCATTTT.